The T cell receptor beta chain described here comes from a study of blood T cell repertoires in COVID-19. On the study more broadly: Sites across the United States, Italy and Spain contributed samples from acute and convalescent COVID-19.

CDR3 length equals 12 residues. Germline V gene data show CDR1 as SEHNR and CDR2 as FQNEAQ (reference sequence). Per the authors' pipeline: The authors estimated nucleated cell counts from reference gene primer amplification. Data came from immunoSEQ multiplex PCR; TCRdb stores just in-frame clones and leaves some out. V and J calls and clone size are given by that table; D and trimming were obtained from the DNA. The data contain roughly 30,000 clones, more than 75% of them seen just once; the ten biggest clones take up roughly 7.3%. This chain connects TRBV7-9 to TRBJ2-7; no clear D gene. Sequencing was done on a sample of peripheral blood. This sequence originates from a woman aged 55-69 years with acute or convalescent COVID-19. The CDR3 is CATAELSYEQYF. The CDR3 nucleotides read TGTGCGACCGCGGAGCTCTCCTACGAGCAGTACTTC.